This T cell receptor beta chain was recorded in a study of OX40 agonist ivuxolimab in advanced cancers. Study summary: Three patients, one with hepatocellular carcinoma and two with cutaneous melanoma, achieved partial responses.

This CDR3 comprises 14 residues. Per germline, CDR1 LNHDA and CDR2 SQIVND (reference sequence). The ends were cut back, 10 bases at V and 2 bases at J, with 17 bases in the middle. Sequenced by immunoSEQ multiplex PCR; TCRdb stores in-frame clones only, minus some. The profile shows about 26,000 clones, roughly 90% of them singletons. About this clone: Its antigen is not identified.

General observations from the study: At 0.1 to 3.0 mg/kg and by week 6, clonal expansion occurred in CD4+ and CD8+ blood T cells.

Source: CD4+ or CD8+ T cells sorted from blood, taken in a trial of the OX40 agonist ivuxolimab. V usage is TRBV19 and J usage is TRBJ2-5; no firm D call. This clonotype was sampled from an adult with an advanced solid tumor such as melanoma, head and neck, liver or kidney cancer. The CDR3 DNA reads as TGTGCCACCGGCTCTGGGTTCCCACAAGAGACCCAGTACTTC. This sequence encodes CATGSGFPQETQYF.